This T cell receptor (beta chain) was captured in a study of blood T cell repertoires in COVID-19. For the study at large: Samples taken during acute and convalescent COVID-19 were collected in the United States, Italy and Spain. Sources were T cells, B-cell-depleted T cells, or PBMCs; the material itself was cDNA or gDNA.

Per the original data handling: Reference gene primer amplification gave estimated nucleated cell counts. Generated by immunoSEQ multiplex PCR, the TCRdb table keeps only in-frame clones and is missing some. V, J and clone size are taken as reported in that table, and D and trimming were inferred from the DNA itself. The data contain 140,000 to 150,000 clones, around 81% of them singletons. Germline V gene sequence: CDR1 LNHNV, CDR2 YYDKDF (reference sequence). The CDR3 length is 16 residues. Trimming took 0 bases from V and 3 from J, leaving 15 bases between them. Sequenced input: peripheral blood. The clonotype was recovered from a human donor with acute or convalescent COVID-19. The donor label of this sample is uncertain. V usage is TRBV15 and J usage is TRBJ2-7; D gene uncertain. Written as DNA, the CDR3 is TGTGCCACCAGCAGAGATACGAGGTTACGGATCTACGAGCAGTACGTC. This codes for CATSRDTRLRIYEQYV.